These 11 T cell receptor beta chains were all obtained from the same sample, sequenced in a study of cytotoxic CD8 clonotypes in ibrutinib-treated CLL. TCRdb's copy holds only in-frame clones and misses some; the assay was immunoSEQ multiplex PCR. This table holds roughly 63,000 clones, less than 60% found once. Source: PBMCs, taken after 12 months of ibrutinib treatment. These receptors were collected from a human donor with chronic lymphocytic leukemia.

CDR3 residues: CASSPGRGSSYEQYF. DNA of the CDR3: TGTGCCAGCAGCCCCGGACGGGGGAGCTCCTACGAGCAGTACTTC. This chain connects TRBV11-2 to TRBJ2-7, with D possibly matching TRBD2 (6 bases). V was pared by 5 bases and J by 0 bases, with 14 bases between. Per the germline V gene, CDR1 is SGHAT and CDR2 is FQNNGV. The CDR3 runs 15 residues.

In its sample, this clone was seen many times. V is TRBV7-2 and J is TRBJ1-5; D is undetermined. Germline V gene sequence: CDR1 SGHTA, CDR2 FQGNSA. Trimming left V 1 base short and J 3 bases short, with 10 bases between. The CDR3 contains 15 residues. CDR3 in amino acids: CASSLGFNANQPQHF. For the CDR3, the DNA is TGTGCCAGCAGCTTAGGTTTTAACGCCAATCAGCCCCAGCATTTT.

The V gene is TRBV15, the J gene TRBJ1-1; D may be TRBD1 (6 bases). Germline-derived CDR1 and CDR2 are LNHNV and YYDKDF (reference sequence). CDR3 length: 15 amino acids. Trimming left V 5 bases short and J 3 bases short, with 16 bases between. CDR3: CATSGPGQPDTEAFF. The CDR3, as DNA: TGTGCCACCAGCGGACCTGGACAGCCAGACACTGAAGCTTTCTTT.

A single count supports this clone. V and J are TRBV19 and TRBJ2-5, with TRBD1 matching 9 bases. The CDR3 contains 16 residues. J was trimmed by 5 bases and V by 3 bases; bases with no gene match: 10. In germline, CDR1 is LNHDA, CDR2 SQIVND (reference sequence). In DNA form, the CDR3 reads TGTGCCAGTAGTATGAGGACAGGGGTGGGGCGGGAGACCCAGTACTTC. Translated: CASSMRTGVGRETQYF.

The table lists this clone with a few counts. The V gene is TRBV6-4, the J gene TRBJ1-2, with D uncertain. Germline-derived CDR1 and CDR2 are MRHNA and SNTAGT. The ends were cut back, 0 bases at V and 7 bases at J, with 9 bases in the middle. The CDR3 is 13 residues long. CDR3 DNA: TGTGCCAGCAGTGACTCGCGGTTTGGTGGCTACACCTTC. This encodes CASSDSRFGGYTF.

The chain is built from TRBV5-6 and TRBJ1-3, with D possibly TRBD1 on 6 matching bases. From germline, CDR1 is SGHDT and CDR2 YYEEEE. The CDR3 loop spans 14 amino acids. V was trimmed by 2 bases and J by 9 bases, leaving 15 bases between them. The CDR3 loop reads CASSLGQIRATIYF. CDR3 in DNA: TGTGCCAGCAGCTTAGGACAGATCCGGGCCACCATATATTTT.

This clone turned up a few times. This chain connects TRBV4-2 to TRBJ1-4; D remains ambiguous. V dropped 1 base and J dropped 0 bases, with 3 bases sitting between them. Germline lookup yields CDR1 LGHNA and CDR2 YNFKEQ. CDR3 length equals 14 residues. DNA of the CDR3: TGTGCCAGCAGCCAAGGGACAACTAATGAAAAACTGTTTTTT. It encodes CASSQGTTNEKLFF.

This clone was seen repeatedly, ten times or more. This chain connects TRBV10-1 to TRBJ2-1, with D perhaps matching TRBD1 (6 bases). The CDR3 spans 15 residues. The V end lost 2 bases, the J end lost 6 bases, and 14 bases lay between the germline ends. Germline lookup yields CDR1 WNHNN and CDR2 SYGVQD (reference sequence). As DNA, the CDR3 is TGCGCCAGCAGTGAGGCCTACCGGGACACCAATGAGCAGTTCTTC. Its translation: CASSEAYRDTNEQFF.

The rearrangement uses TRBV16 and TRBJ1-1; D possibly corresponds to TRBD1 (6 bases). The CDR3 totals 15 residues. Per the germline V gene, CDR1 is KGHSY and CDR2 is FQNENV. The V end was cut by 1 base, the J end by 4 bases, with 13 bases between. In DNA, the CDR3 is TGTGCCAGCAGCCAATATACAGGGTTGGGCACTGAAGCTTTCTTT. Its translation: CASSQYTGLGTEAFF.

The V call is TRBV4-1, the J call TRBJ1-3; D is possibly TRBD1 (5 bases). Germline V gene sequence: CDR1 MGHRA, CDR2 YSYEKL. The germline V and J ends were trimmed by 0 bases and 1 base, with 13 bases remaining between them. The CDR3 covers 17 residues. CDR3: CASSQDHRGLSGNTIYF. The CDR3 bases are TGCGCCAGCAGCCAAGATCATAGGGGACTGTCTGGAAACACCATATATTTT.

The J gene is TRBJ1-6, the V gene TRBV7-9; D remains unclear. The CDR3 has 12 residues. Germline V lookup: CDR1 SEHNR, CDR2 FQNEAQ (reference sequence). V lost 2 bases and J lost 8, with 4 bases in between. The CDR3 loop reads CASSLHDSPLHF. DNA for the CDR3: TGTGCCAGCAGCTTACATGATTCACCCCTCCACTTT.